The rows below give T cell receptor beta chains drawn from one sample of a study of a mutant IDH1 vaccine in newly diagnosed glioma. Libraries were prepared by immunoSEQ multiplex PCR; TCRdb keeps only in-frame clonotypes and omits some of them. The table shows tens of thousands of clones, with roughly 84% occurring only once. No antigens are known for them. The sample here was PBMCs, taken from a glioma patient whose treatment included an IDH1 peptide vaccine. The receptors were sampled from a woman aged 45 to 65 with glioma. CDR3s leave out the opening cysteine and the closing phenylalanine or tryptophan.

cdr3_length: 10; j_call: TRBJ1-1; v_call: TRBV5-4; cdr3_aa: ASSPTGKDAF
cdr3_length: 13; j_call: TRBJ2-5; v_call: TRBV2; cdr3_aa: ASSHAVAAEETQY
cdr3_length: 12; j_call: TRBJ1-1; v_call: TRBV19; cdr3_aa: ASTDGGPGTEAF
cdr3_length: 12; j_call: TRBJ2-7; v_call: TRBV27; cdr3_aa: ASSPDWGSYEQY
cdr3_length: 10; j_call: TRBJ1-2; v_call: TRBV2; cdr3_aa: ASSADRSGYT
cdr3_length: 13; j_call: TRBJ2-5; v_call: TRBV5-1; cdr3_aa: ASSFNRPTQETQY
cdr3_length: 9; j_call: TRBJ2-1; v_call: TRBV20-1; cdr3_aa: SALGMGEQF
cdr3_length: 13; j_call: TRBJ2-2; v_call: TRBV11-3; cdr3_aa: ASSKEGQITGELF
cdr3_length: 13; j_call: TRBJ1-1; v_call: TRBV6-5; cdr3_aa: ASSRPRDRGLVAF
cdr3_length: 12; j_call: TRBJ1-6; v_call: TRBV4-1; cdr3_aa: ASSLRTGGEPLH
cdr3_length: 13; j_call: TRBJ2-3; v_call: TRBV5-5; cdr3_aa: ASLSSGGFVDTQY
cdr3_length: 13; j_call: TRBJ1-1; v_call: TRBV27; cdr3_aa: ASSTQGAGNTEAF
cdr3_length: 10; j_call: TRBJ1-1; v_call: TRBV6-5; cdr3_aa: ASSYSFGEAF
cdr3_length: 13; j_call: TRBJ1-4; v_call: TRBV27; cdr3_aa: ASSLGGGLVEKLF
cdr3_length: 11; j_call: TRBJ1-2; v_call: TRBV9; cdr3_aa: ASSVVGTAGYT
cdr3_length: 10; j_call: TRBJ2-5; v_call: TRBV2; cdr3_aa: ASQDPGETQY
cdr3_length: 12; j_call: TRBJ1-1; v_call: TRBV6-1; cdr3_aa: ASSEAGTFTEAF
cdr3_length: 14; j_call: TRBJ1-5; v_call: TRBV4-1; cdr3_aa: ASSLSRGMGNQPQH
cdr3_length: 13; j_call: TRBJ1-3; v_call: TRBV5-6; cdr3_aa: ASSQDRGAGNTIY
cdr3_length: 13; j_call: TRBJ2-5; v_call: TRBV7-2; cdr3_aa: ASSSYGGEQETQY
cdr3_length: 13; j_call: TRBJ1-1; v_call: TRBV7-9; cdr3_aa: ASSTSGQKNTEAF
cdr3_length: 17; j_call: TRBJ1-1; v_call: TRBV5-8; cdr3_aa: ASSLKQGATRDLNTEAF
cdr3_length: 12; j_call: TRBJ1-2; v_call: TRBV27; cdr3_aa: ASSLSSGTYGYT
cdr3_length: 15; j_call: TRBJ2-5; v_call: TRBV5-1; cdr3_aa: ASSMQPGQGLGETQY
cdr3_length: 12; j_call: TRBJ1-3; v_call: TRBV5-4; cdr3_aa: ASRAGNSGNTIY
cdr3_length: 12; j_call: TRBJ1-5; v_call: TRBV7-9; cdr3_aa: ASSPDQPHQPQH
cdr3_length: 11; j_call: TRBJ1-1; v_call: TRBV7-7; cdr3_aa: ASSAHENTEAF
cdr3_length: 14; j_call: TRBJ2-2; v_call: TRBV9; cdr3_aa: ASSVFSDTNTGELF
cdr3_length: 13; j_call: TRBJ2-1; v_call: TRBV4-1; cdr3_aa: ASSPDVAVYNEQF
cdr3_length: 10; j_call: TRBJ2-7; v_call: TRBV27; cdr3_aa: ASSTGSYEQY
cdr3_length: 11; j_call: TRBJ2-7; v_call: TRBV5-1; cdr3_aa: ASSLESRREQY
cdr3_length: 15; j_call: TRBJ1-1; v_call: TRBV19; cdr3_aa: ASSGARTSDRSTEAF
cdr3_length: 13; j_call: TRBJ1-1; v_call: TRBV11-3; cdr3_aa: ASSLVGTWATEAF
cdr3_length: 18; j_call: TRBJ1-4; v_call: TRBV5-1; cdr3_aa: ASSSYPRGPMLDGMEKLF
cdr3_length: 12; j_call: TRBJ2-1; v_call: TRBV5-1; cdr3_aa: ASSLDNSYNEQF
cdr3_length: 9; j_call: TRBJ2-7; v_call: TRBV5-6; cdr3_aa: ASSFDYEQY
cdr3_length: 13; j_call: TRBJ1-5; v_call: TRBV19; cdr3_aa: ASSTLGTVNQPQH
cdr3_length: 13; j_call: TRBJ2-2; v_call: TRBV19; cdr3_aa: ASSIGTRASGELF
cdr3_length: 9; j_call: TRBJ2-5; v_call: TRBV20-1; cdr3_aa: SARDRETQY
cdr3_length: 12; j_call: TRBJ2-3; v_call: TRBV5-1; cdr3_aa: ASQTGTVTDTQY
cdr3_length: 13; j_call: TRBJ2-7; v_call: TRBV29-1; cdr3_aa: SVWDRVFTLNEQY
cdr3_length: 13; j_call: TRBJ1-6; v_call: TRBV4-1; cdr3_aa: ASSQDIRLRSPLH
cdr3_length: 14; j_call: TRBJ2-3; v_call: TRBV5-1; cdr3_aa: ASSLRWQGALDTQY
cdr3_length: 14; j_call: TRBJ1-2; v_call: TRBV6-6; cdr3_aa: ASSYSGERRPYGYT
cdr3_length: 13; j_call: TRBJ2-7; v_call: TRBV7-9; cdr3_aa: ASSPLAVPQGEQY